These T cell receptor beta chains were read from a single sample in a study of T cell responses to AZD1222 COVID-19 vaccine. Clones were sequenced by immunoSEQ multiplex PCR, and TCRdb holds only the in-frame ones, with some missing. Here the sample spans some 69,000 clones, approximately 87% being singletons. Material: peripheral blood, obtained 28 days after the second AZD1222 dose. These receptors originate from an adult who received the AZD1222 COVID-19 vaccine. The CDR3 runs from the conserved cysteine through the conserved F or W. A D gene is named only where the DNA matches it firmly. Where a row states a size, it is once, few, many or the class of an expanded clone; other rows omit it.

V	D	size	J	DNA	CDR3
TRBV12-3/TRBV12-4	-	few	TRBJ2-1	TGTGCCCCCTGGGCGGCTTTATACAATGAGCAGTTCTTC	CAPWAALYNEQFF
TRBV7-8	-	-	TRBJ1-1	TGTGCCAGCAGCTTAGTATCCGTGTCTACTGAAGCTTTCTTT	CASSLVSVSTEAFF
TRBV12-5	TRBD1	-	TRBJ1-6	TGTGCTAGTGGTTTTGCAAACAGGGGCGGCTCCTATAATTCACCCCTCCACTTT	CASGFANRGGSYNSPLHF
TRBV5-4	-	few	TRBJ2-7	TGTGCCAGCACCGTTGGTGGCGGGCTCCCCTACGAGCAGTACTTC	CASTVGGGLPYEQYF
TRBV11-2	-	-	TRBJ2-7	TGTGCCAGCAGCTTAGAATCCGGAGGGGGCGAGCAGTACTTC	CASSLESGGGEQYF
TRBV2	-	-	TRBJ2-2	TGTGCCAGCCGGGTAGGGGGGGCTAGCACCGGGGAGCTGTTTTTT	CASRVGGASTGELFF
TRBV19	TRBD1	-	TRBJ1-1	TGTGCCAGTAGTATATTCCCGGGGACAGGGAACACTGAAGCTTTCTTT	CASSIFPGTGNTEAFF
TRBV5-1	-	-	TRBJ1-2	TGCGCCAGCAGGGTCGGGTCAACAGATAACTATGGCTACACCTTC	CASRVGSTDNYGYTF
TRBV30	-	-	TRBJ2-3	TGTGCCTGGACCGGGGGTCCAGATACGCAGTATTTT	CAWTGGPDTQYF
TRBV24-1	-	-	TRBJ2-7	TGTGCCACCAGTGATAGGTTAGGAGATCGCGGAGAGCAGTACTTC	CATSDRLGDRGEQYF
TRBV11-2	-	-	TRBJ1-1	TGTGCCAGCAGCTTTTTGGGGGGCACTGAAGCTTTCTTT	CASSFLGGTEAFF
TRBV2	-	once	TRBJ2-7	TGTGCCAGCACCTTGACTAGTTCCGAGCAGTACTTC	CASTLTSSEQYF
TRBV20-1	TRBD1	-	TRBJ1-6	TGCAGTGCTAGTGCTTCCTCCGACAGGGTGTCACCCCTCCACTTT	CSASASSDRVSPLHF
TRBV27	TRBD1	few	TRBJ1-2	TGTGCCAGCAGTTTAAGATGGGGCAGGGGGCGTAGCTATGGCTACACCTTC	CASSLRWGRGRSYGYTF
TRBV7-9	-	-	TRBJ2-1	TGTGCCAGCAGTCCTGGTGGGGTAGCGTTAACCAATGAGCAGTTCTTC	CASSPGGVALTNEQFF
TRBV23-1	TRBD1	-	TRBJ1-2	TGCGCCAGCAGAAAGGACAGGGAGGAAGACTATGGCTACACCTTC	CASRKDREEDYGYTF
TRBV21-1	-	-	TRBJ2-7	TGTGCCAGCAGCAAAGACAAAGAGGACAGCGTTGGAAACGAGCAGTACTTC	CASSKDKEDSVGNEQYF
TRBV10-1	TRBD2	few	TRBJ2-7	TGCGCCAGCAGTGACCAGGCTAGCGGGCACTACGAGCAGTACTTC	CASSDQASGHYEQYF
TRBV5-5	-	-	TRBJ1-4	TGTGCCAGCAGCTTATGGTACGCACTCGGACCAAATGAAAAACTGTTTTTT	CASSLWYALGPNEKLFF
TRBV19	TRBD1	-	TRBJ2-2	TGTGCCAGTAGAGTCAGGGGAACAGGGGGAACCGGGGAGCTGTTTTTT	CASRVRGTGGTGELFF
TRBV7-6	TRBD2	-	TRBJ2-7	TGTGCCAGCAGCTTAGTGAGCGGGGATATTTCCTACGAGCAGTACTTC	CASSLVSGDISYEQYF
TRBV27	TRBD2	-	TRBJ2-1	TGTGCCAGCAGTTTAAAAACCTTAGCGGGAGGCTTCAATGAGCAGTTCTTC	CASSLKTLAGGFNEQFF
TRBV21-1	-	-	TRBJ1-5	TGTGCCAGCAGCCCCATAGGGTTTAGCAATCAGCCCCAGCATTTT	CASSPIGFSNQPQHF
TRBV6-5	-	-	TRBJ1-2	TGTGCCACCTCATTTTGGACAGCCGCCAACCATGGCTACACCTTC	CATSFWTAANHGYTF
TRBV5-5	TRBD1	-	TRBJ1-1	TGTGCCAGCAGCATCGGACAGGGGAAAGCTTTCTTT	CASSIGQGKAFF
TRBV7-2	TRBD2	-	TRBJ2-1	TGTGCCAGCTCCCCTCAGCGGGGGACCTCGGTGTTCTTC	CASSPQRGTSVFF
TRBV3-1/TRBV3-2	-	-	TRBJ1-6	TGTGCCAGCAGCCAAGTAACAGGTTTTTCACCCCTCCACTTT	CASSQVTGFSPLHF
TRBV20-1	-	-	TRBJ2-5	TGCAGTGCTAGGAAAGAAGAGACCCAGTACTTC	CSARKEETQYF
TRBV5-5	-	-	TRBJ2-3	TGTGCCAGCAGCTTGAGTGGGTTTACGGATACGCAGTATTTT	CASSLSGFTDTQYF
TRBV2	-	large	TRBJ1-1	TGTGCCAGCAGCGAGATGGACACGAACACTGAAGCTTTCTTT	CASSEMDTNTEAFF
TRBV3-1/TRBV3-2	-	-	TRBJ1-2	TGTGCCAGCAGCCCCGGTCCGGGAGCTAACTATGGCTACACCTTC	CASSPGPGANYGYTF
TRBV7-9	TRBD2	-	TRBJ2-7	TGTGCCAGCAGTCCTAGCGGGAGCTCCTACGAGCAGTACTTC	CASSPSGSSYEQYF
TRBV15	TRBD1	-	TRBJ2-7	TGTGCCACCAGCAGAGACAGGGGGCCCTACGAGCAGTACTTC	CATSRDRGPYEQYF
TRBV6-2/TRBV6-3	-	once	TRBJ2-2	TGTGCCAGCAGTTACAGGGGCGAGGAGATAGGATTGAACACCGGGGAGCTGTTTTTT	CASSYRGEEIGLNTGELFF
TRBV19	TRBD1	-	TRBJ1-2	TGTGCCAGTAGTATGGGAAGGGGGCAGATTGGCTACACCTTC	CASSMGRGQIGYTF
TRBV7-6	TRBD1	-	TRBJ2-7	TGTGCCAGCAGCTTAGGGGCCGGGACAGGGGGCGACGAGCAGTACTTC	CASSLGAGTGGDEQYF
TRBV7-6	TRBD1	-	TRBJ2-7	TGTGCCAGCAGCTTAGAAGGACAGGGGGTCCACGAGCAGTACTTC	CASSLEGQGVHEQYF
TRBV3-1/TRBV3-2	-	once	TRBJ2-1	TGTGCCAGCAGCTTGTTAGGGGCGAATGAGCAGTTCTTC	CASSLLGANEQFF
TRBV18	-	-	TRBJ1-2	TGTGCCAGTCAACCGGACAGACAATTGGGAGGCTACACCTTC	CASQPDRQLGGYTF
TRBV11-2	TRBD2	-	TRBJ2-7	TGTGCCAGCAGCTTCGGACTAGAGTCCAACGAGCAGTACTTC	CASSFGLESNEQYF
TRBV11-3	-	-	TRBJ1-1	TGTGCCAGCAGCTTAAGTTCTCTGAACACTGAAGCTTTCTTT	CASSLSSLNTEAFF
TRBV5-4	-	once	TRBJ1-2	TGTGCCAGCAGCTTGGGCGGCACGATCTATGGCTACACCTTC	CASSLGGTIYGYTF
TRBV11-3	-	-	TRBJ2-6	TGTGCCAGCAGCTTAAGGGCTGGGGCCAACGTCCTGACTTTC	CASSLRAGANVLTF
TRBV19	-	-	TRBJ2-7	TGTGCCAGTAGAGGGAGGGACAAGGGACTAAACGAGCAGTACTTC	CASRGRDKGLNEQYF
TRBV2	TRBD1	-	TRBJ2-2	TGTGCCAGCAGAGCGACAGGGGTCGGGGAGCTGTTTTTT	CASRATGVGELFF
TRBV20-1	-	-	TRBJ1-3	TGCAGTGCTGACGGTGGGAACACCATATATTTT	CSADGGNTIYF